A single sample is the source of the 20 T cell receptor beta chains below, sequenced in a study of neurological immune-mediated disorders. TCRdb recomputed calls from the 5' RACE reads with MiXCR, one row per CDR3 protein. The sample carries around 49,000 distinct CDR3 sequences, more than 8% recorded once. Time point defined: longitudinal time-point 1 (baseline). Sequencing was carried out using PBMCs. The origin of the receptors is a woman between 40 and 55 years old in good health.

This clonotype has a count of ten or more. The rearrangement links TRBV5-1 to TRBJ2-1; D is unclear. The CDR3 sequence is 16 residues long. V lost 2 bases, J lost 0 bases, and 12 bases lay in between. Germline V gives CDR1 SGHRS, CDR2 YFSETQ. Here the CDR3 reads CASSLLTASSYNEQFF. Written as DNA, the CDR3 is TGCGCCAGCAGCTTATTGACGGCGAGCTCCTACAATGAGCAGTTCTTC.

The sample holds many counts of this clonotype. The chain couples TRBV6-2 or TRBV6-3 to TRBJ1-4, with a weak D call TRBD1 (5 bases). The germline V and J ends were trimmed by 8 bases and 6 bases, with 16 bases remaining between them. Per germline, CDR1 MNHEY and CDR2 SVGEGT. This CDR3 has 14 residues. CDR3 in amino acids: CASCDLFRDEKLFF. CDR3 bases: TGTGCCAGCTGCGACTTATTCAGGGATGAAAAACTGTTTTTT.

This clonotype was found many times. The genes are TRBV5-6 and TRBJ2-1; 7 bases line up with TRBD1. Germline CDR1 and CDR2: SGHDT and YYEEEE. With V trimmed by 8 bases and J by 5 bases, 10 bases remained unmatched. The length of the CDR3 is 14 residues. The CDR3 region has the DNA TGTGCCAGTGAAATGGGACAGTTGAACAATGAGCAGTTCTTC. Its translation is CASEMGQLNNEQFF.

The genes are TRBV28 and TRBJ2-6; no clear D gene. Between the trimmed V and J ends, which lost 4 bases and 7 bases, there was a span of 11 bases. Germline loops: CDR1 MDHEN, CDR2 SYDVKM. The CDR3 has 14 amino acids. Written as DNA, the CDR3 is TGTGCCAGCAGTTCCCGACTGAGCGCCAACGTCCTGACTTTC. Its protein is CASSSRLSANVLTF.

In its sample, this clonotype was seen many times. The J gene is TRBJ2-7, the V gene TRBV7-2; TRBD1 matches 8 bases. Germline trimming cut 5 bases from V and 3 bases from J; bases unmatched to any gene: 6. The CDR3 covers 14 residues. Germline CDR1 reads SGHTA; CDR2 reads FQGNSA. This chain's CDR3 is CASSQNGQGYEQYF. The CDR3 DNA is TGTGCCAGCAGCCAGAATGGACAGGGCTACGAGCAGTACTTC.

This clonotype was recorded at least ten times. The rearrangement joins TRBV3-1 to TRBJ1-1; maybe TRBD1 (5 bases). V was trimmed by 4 bases and J by 5 bases, leaving 14 bases between them. The CDR3 consists of 14 residues. Germline loops: CDR1 LGHDT, CDR2 YNNKEL (reference sequence). The CDR3 bases are TGTGCCAGCAGCCCCGCGGCGGGGGGTACTGAAGCTTTCTTT. It translates to CASSPAAGGTEAFF.

This clonotype was seen ten or more times. The chain employs TRBV10-3 and TRBJ2-1; 7 positions match TRBD2. Germline loops: CDR1 ENHRY, CDR2 SYGVKD. This CDR3 comprises 13 residues. Losses at the gene ends were 10 bases for V and 0 bases for J; bases not matched to a gene: 3. CDR3 nucleotides: TGTGCCACCGCGGGGGTCTCCTACAATGAGCAGTTCTTC. Protein sequence: CATAGVSYNEQFF.

This clonotype was seen many times. V gene TRBV20-1 combines with J gene TRBJ2-7; D might be TRBD1 or TRBD2, each matching 5 bases. Germline CDR1 and CDR2: DFQATT and SNEGSKA (reference sequence). With 8 bases removed from V and 2 bases from J, the gap between germline ends came to 13 bases. The CDR3 contains 12 residues. The CDR3, as DNA: TGCAGTTCCCGGGACGGAACCTACGAGCAGTACTTC. It encodes CSSRDGTYEQYF.

This clonotype was found many times. This sequence joins TRBV29-1 and TRBJ2-7; possibly TRBD1 for D (7 bases). CDR3 size: 14 residues. Germline V gives CDR1 SQVTM, CDR2 ANQGSEA. V lost 1 base and J lost 4, with 14 bases in between. The CDR3 loop reads CSVEGSGGSYEQYF. The DNA of the CDR3 is TGCAGCGTTGAAGGTTCAGGGGGGAGTTACGAGCAGTACTTC.

The chain is built from TRBV5-1 and TRBJ2-3; no clear D gene. Trimming cost V 2 bases and J 7 bases, with 14 bases left between them. This CDR3 has 14 amino acids. Germline CDR1 SGHRS, CDR2 YFSETQ. The CDR3 nucleotides are TGCGCCAGCAGCTTTGGGCCAGATACATATACGCAGTATTTT. Protein sequence: CASSFGPDTYTQYF.

This clonotype was counted at least ten times. The genes are TRBV7-9 and TRBJ2-7, with D possibly TRBD2 on 7 matching bases. This CDR3 is built from 14 residues. V dropped 1 base and J dropped 6 bases, with 13 bases sitting between them. CDR1 SEHNR and CDR2 FQNEAQ come from the germline V gene (reference sequence). The CDR3 region has the DNA TGTGCCAGCAGCTTAGGGGAGGGGGGGATCGAGCAGTACTTC. Protein sequence: CASSLGEGGIEQYF.

A remark on this clonotype: One end of the junction fails to match germline, which may point to a read error. V is TRBV7-2 and J is TRBJ2-5, with TRBD2 identical over 9 bases. CDR3 length equals 15 residues. CDR1 is SGHTA and CDR2 is FQGNSA in the germline V gene. CDR3 sequence reads: CARSFSSGVRETQYF. DNA of the CDR3: TGTGCCCGCAGCTTCTCTAGCGGGGTACGAGAGACCCAGTACTTC.

The table lists this clonotype with many counts. This chain uses TRBV4-3 with TRBJ2-4; 12 bases fit TRBD1. Trimming at V came to 5 bases and at J to 0 bases, leaving 8 bases not matched to a gene. The V gene's germline CDR1 is LGHNA and CDR2 YSLEER. This CDR3 has 18 amino acids. Written as DNA, the CDR3 is TGCGCCAGCAGCGAGGGGACAGGGGGCTTCCTAGCCAAAAACATTCAGTACTTC. As protein: CASSEGTGGFLAKNIQYF.

This clonotype was detected once. This may come from a read error, since a much larger clone is one base off. This rearrangement joins TRBV6-1 to TRBJ1-2; D possibly corresponds to TRBD1 (6 bases). The CDR3 runs to 13 residues. Germline values: CDR1 MNHNS, CDR2 SASEGT. This CDR3 reads CASRGGDGYCYTF. The CDR3 DNA reads as TGTGCCAGCAGAGGGGGGGACGGCTATTGCTACACCTTC.

On this clonotype itself: One junction end does not reproduce the germline sequence, and a read error may be involved. The rearrangement uses TRBV5-1 and TRBJ1-4; 8 bases map to TRBD1. Germline values: CDR1 SGHRS, CDR2 YFSETQ. CDR3 length equals 15 residues. CDR3 nucleotides: TGCGCCAGAAGCTTAGGACAGGGAGAAGGTAAAAAACTGTTTTTT. Its translation is CARSLGQGEGKKLFF.

This clonotype was detected many times. CDR3 in DNA: TGTGCCAGCAGCTTCGACAGGGGGCTCCACTATGGCTACACCTTC. Protein sequence: CASSFDRGLHYGYTF. This sequence joins TRBV7-2 and TRBJ1-2; 10 nucleotides match TRBD1. Germline V gives CDR1 SGHTA, CDR2 FQGNSA. V was pared by 3 bases and J by 3 bases, with 4 bases of the junction left unmatched. This CDR3 has 15 residues.

By sample share, this clonotype is medium-sized. This rearrangement joins TRBV12-3 or TRBV12-4 to TRBJ1-1; 7 nucleotides line up with TRBD1. This CDR3 comprises 14 residues. The ends lost 6 bases at V and 0 bases at J; junction bases unmatched: 4. The CDR3 DNA is TGTGCCAGCAGCCCGGGACAGATGAACACTGAAGCTTTCTTT. Protein sequence: CASSPGQMNTEAFF.

This clonotype was found many times. V gene TRBV7-2 combines with J gene TRBJ2-7; 9 positions match TRBD2. This CDR3 contains 19 residues. The germline CDR1 and CDR2 sequences are SGHTA and FQGNSA. V shed 1 base, J shed 0 bases, and the junction held 13 bases outside the gene matches. The CDR3 here is CASSLVRGRLAESSYEQYF. The CDR3 DNA is TGTGCCAGCAGCTTAGTAAGGGGCCGACTAGCGGAGAGCTCCTACGAGCAGTACTTC.

This sequence joins TRBV7-8 and TRBJ2-1; TRBD1 matches at 8 bases. The CDR3 runs 15 residues. In germline, CDR1 is SGHVS, CDR2 FQNEAQ. The J segment lost 6 bases and the V segment lost 2 bases, leaving 6 bases of the junction unmatched. As DNA, the CDR3 is TGTGCCAGCAGCTTACTGCAGGGGGCTATCAATGAGCAGTTCTTC. Its protein product is CASSLLQGAINEQFF.

Many counts were recorded for this clonotype. The chain carries TRBV5-1 and TRBJ2-5, with TRBD1 matching 10 bases. The ends lost 5 bases at V and 3 bases at J; junction bases unmatched: 4. The germline V gene encodes CDR1 SGHRS and CDR2 YFSETQ. The CDR3 sequence is 14 residues long. The CDR3 DNA reads TGCGCCAGCAGACCCGGGACAGGGGAAGAGACCCAGTACTTC. Translating gives CASRPGTGEETQYF.